The present T cell receptor (beta chain) was sequenced within a study of blood T cell repertoires in COVID-19. The wider study: The United States, Italy and Spain were the sources of the acute and convalescent COVID-19 samples. The analysed material was cDNA or gDNA that came from T cells, B-cell-depleted T cells, or PBMCs.

As processed by the authors: Amplification with reference gene primers provided the estimates of nucleated cell counts. TCRdb's copy holds only in-frame clones and misses some; the assay was immunoSEQ multiplex PCR. The DNA gave D and trimming, while V, J and clone size come from that table. This sample has some 400,000 clones, with more than 75% found just once. This clone was seen only a few times. V dropped 8 bases and J dropped 2; count of bases not matched to a gene: 8. CDR3 size: 15 residues. In germline, CDR1 is LNHDA, CDR2 SQIVND (reference sequence). The TCR comes from a human donor with acute or convalescent COVID-19. The donor label of this sample is uncertain. V usage is TRBV19 and J usage is TRBJ1-5, with TRBD1 identical over 8 bases. The sample comprised peripheral blood. The CDR3 spells CASRTAGQGNQPQHF. CDR3 in DNA: TGTGCCAGTCGAACCGCGGGACAGGGCAATCAGCCCCAGCATTTT.